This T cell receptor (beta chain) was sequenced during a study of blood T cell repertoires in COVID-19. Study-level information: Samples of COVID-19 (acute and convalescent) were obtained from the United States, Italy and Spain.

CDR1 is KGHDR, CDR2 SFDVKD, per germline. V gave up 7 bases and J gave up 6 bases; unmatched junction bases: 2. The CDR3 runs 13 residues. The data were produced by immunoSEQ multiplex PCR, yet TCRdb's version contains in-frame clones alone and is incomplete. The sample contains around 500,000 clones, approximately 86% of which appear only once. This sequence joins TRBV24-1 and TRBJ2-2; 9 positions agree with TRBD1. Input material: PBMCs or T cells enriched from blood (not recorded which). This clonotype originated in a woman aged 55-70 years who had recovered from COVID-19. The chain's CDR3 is CATRGQGSGELFF. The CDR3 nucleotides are TGTGCCACCAGAGGACAGGGGTCCGGGGAGCTGTTTTTT.